The TCR beta chain under discussion was sequenced for a study of shared T cell receptors in the human thymus. The protocol was immunoSEQ multiplex PCR, while the TCRdb copy is restricted to in-frame clones and leaves out a portion. The repertoire holds about 660,000 clones, around nine tenths seen once, with 0.01% in the top ten. Germline V lookup: CDR1 SGHNT, CDR2 YENEEA. This CDR3 is built from 16 residues. V was shortened by 0 bases and J by 0 bases, with 11 bases between the two germline ends. A further study also used this sample, focusing on human thymus T cells. Turning to that study: Thymus tissue was removed during corrective cardiac surgery.

Material for sequencing was thymocytes. This clonotype originated in a boy under two years old with a congenital heart defect. The rearrangement links TRBV11-3 to TRBJ2-5, with a weak D call TRBD1 (6 bases). CDR3 amino acids: CASSLDGQGYQETQYF. The CDR3 nucleotides are TGTGCCAGCAGCTTAGATGGCCAGGGGTACCAAGAGACCCAGTACTTC.